This TCR beta chain was sequenced in a study of blood T cell repertoires in COVID-19. Looking at the study overall: COVID-19 samples from acute and convalescent phases originated in the United States, Italy and Spain. The analysed material was cDNA or gDNA that came from T cells, B-cell-depleted T cells, or PBMCs.

In the authors' methods: Nucleated cell number was recorded as an estimate derived from reference gene primer amplification. TCRdb's table, derived via immunoSEQ multiplex PCR, lists solely in-frame clones and lacks some. The V and J calls and clone size are taken from that table; D and trimming were inferred from the DNA. This sample yields 150,000 to 200,000 clones, of which around 89% are seen a single time; roughly 2% belongs to the top ten. In its sample, this clone was seen once. The CDR3 has 14 amino acids. CDR1 is SNHLY, CDR2 FYNNEI, per germline. J was trimmed by 8 bases and V by 4 bases; bases with no gene match: 7.

Sequenced input: peripheral blood. The chain joins TRBV2 to TRBJ2-1; 8 nucleotides agree with TRBD1. This clonotype was sampled from a man in his fifties or sixties who had recovered from COVID-19. CDR3 loop: CASSVPGGRDEQFF. The CDR3 DNA reads TGTGCCAGCAGTGTGCCAGGGGGCCGGGATGAGCAGTTCTTC.